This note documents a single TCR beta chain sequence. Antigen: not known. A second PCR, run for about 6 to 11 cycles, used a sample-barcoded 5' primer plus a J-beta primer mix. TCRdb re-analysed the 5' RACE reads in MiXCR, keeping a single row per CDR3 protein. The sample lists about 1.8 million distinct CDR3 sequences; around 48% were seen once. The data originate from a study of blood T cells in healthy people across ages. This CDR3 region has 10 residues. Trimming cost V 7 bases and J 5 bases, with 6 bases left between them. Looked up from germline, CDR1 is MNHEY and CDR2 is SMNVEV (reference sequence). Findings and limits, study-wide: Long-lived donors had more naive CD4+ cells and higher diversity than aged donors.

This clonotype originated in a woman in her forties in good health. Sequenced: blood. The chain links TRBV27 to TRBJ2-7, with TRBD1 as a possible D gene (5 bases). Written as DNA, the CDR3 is TGTGCCAGCAAGGGGCACGAGCAGTACTTC. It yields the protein CASKGHEQYF.